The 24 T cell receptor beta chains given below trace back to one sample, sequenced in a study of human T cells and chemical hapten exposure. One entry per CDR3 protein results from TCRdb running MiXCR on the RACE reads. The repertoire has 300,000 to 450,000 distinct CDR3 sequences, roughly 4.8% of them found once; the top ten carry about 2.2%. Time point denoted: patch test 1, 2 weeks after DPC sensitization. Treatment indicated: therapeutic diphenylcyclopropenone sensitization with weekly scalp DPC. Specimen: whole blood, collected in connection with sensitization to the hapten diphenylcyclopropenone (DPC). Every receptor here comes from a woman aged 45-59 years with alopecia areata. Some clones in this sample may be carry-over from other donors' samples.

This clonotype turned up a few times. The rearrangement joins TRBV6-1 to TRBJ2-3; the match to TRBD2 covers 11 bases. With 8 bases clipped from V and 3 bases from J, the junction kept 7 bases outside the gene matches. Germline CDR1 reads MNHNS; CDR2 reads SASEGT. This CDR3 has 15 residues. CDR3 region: CASPLTSGKTDTQYF. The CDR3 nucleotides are TGTGCCAGCCCCCTGACTAGCGGGAAAACAGATACGCAGTATTTT.

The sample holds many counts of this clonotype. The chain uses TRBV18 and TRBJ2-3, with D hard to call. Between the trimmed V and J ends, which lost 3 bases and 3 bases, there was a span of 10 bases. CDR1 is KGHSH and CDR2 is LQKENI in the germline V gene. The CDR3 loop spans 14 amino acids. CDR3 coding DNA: TGTGCCAGCTCACCGTCGTACTATACAGATACGCAGTATTTT. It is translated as CASSPSYYTDTQYF.

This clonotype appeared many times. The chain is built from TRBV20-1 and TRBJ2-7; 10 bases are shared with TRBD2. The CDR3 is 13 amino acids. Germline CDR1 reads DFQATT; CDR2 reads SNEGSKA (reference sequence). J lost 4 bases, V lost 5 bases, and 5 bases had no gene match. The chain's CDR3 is CSARSGGAYEQYF. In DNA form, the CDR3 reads TGCAGTGCTCGAAGCGGGGGGGCGTACGAGCAGTACTTC.

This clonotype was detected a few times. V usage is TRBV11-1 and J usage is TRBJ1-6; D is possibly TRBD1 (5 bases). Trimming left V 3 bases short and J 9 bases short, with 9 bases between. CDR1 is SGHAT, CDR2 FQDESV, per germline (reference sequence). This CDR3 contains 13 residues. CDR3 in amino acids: CASSFARGSPLHF. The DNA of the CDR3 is TGTGCCAGCAGCTTCGCGAGGGGTTCACCCCTCCACTTT.

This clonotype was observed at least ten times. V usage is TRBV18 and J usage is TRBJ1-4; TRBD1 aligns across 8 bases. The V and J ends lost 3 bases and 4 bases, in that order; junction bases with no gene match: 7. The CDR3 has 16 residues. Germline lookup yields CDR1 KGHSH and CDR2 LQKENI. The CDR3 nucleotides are TGTGCCAGCTCACCCCGGACAGGGCAAAATAATGAAAAACTGTTTTTT. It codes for CASSPRTGQNNEKLFF.

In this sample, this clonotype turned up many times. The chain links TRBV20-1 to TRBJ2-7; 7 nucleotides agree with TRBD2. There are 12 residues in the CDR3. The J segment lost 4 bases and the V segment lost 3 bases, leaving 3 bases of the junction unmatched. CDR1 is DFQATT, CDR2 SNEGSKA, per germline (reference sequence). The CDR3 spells CSARDGRYEQYF. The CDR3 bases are TGCAGTGCTAGGGACGGGAGGTACGAGCAGTACTTC.

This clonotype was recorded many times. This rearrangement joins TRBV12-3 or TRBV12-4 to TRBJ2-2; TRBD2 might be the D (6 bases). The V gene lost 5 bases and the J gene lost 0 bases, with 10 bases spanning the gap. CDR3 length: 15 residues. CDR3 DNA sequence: TGTGCCAGCAGTCCCGGGACTCCGAACACCGGGGAGCTGTTTTTT. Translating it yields CASSPGTPNTGELFF.

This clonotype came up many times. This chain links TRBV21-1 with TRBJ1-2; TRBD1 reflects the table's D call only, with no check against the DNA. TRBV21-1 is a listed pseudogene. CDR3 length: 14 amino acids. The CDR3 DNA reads TGTGCCAGCAGCAAAGCGCAGGGGGAGGACGGCTACACCTTC. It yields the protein CASSKAQGEDGYTF.

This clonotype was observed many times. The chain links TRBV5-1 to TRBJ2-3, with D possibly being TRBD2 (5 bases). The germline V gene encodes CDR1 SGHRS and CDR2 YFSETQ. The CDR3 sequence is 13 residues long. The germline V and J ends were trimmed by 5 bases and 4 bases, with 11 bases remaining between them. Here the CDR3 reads CASRRVHPDTQYF. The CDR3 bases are TGCGCCAGCAGGAGGGTGCATCCAGATACGCAGTATTTT. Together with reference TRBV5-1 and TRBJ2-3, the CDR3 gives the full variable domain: KAGVTQTPRYLIKTRGQQVTLSCSPISGHRSVSWYQQTPGQGLQFLFEYFSETQRNKGNFPGRFSGRQFSNSRSEMNVSTLELGDSALYLCASRRVHPDTQYFGPGTRLTVL.

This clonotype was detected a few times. The CDR3 DNA sequence: TGCGCCAGCGGCCGGACTAGCGGAGCCCAAGAGACCCAGTACTTC. Its protein product is CASGRTSGAQETQYF. The chain couples TRBV5-1 to TRBJ2-5, with 10 bases matching TRBD2. The CDR3 contains 15 residues. Losses at the gene ends were 7 bases for V and 1 base for J; bases not matched to a gene: 7. Looked up from germline, CDR1 is SGHRS and CDR2 is YFSETQ.

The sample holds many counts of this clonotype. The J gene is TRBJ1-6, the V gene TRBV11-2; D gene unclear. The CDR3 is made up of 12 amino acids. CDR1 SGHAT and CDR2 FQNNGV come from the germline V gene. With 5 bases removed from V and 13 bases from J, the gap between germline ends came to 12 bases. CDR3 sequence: CASSQRRLPLHF. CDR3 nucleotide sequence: TGTGCCAGCAGCCAACGACGTCTGCCCCTCCACTTT.

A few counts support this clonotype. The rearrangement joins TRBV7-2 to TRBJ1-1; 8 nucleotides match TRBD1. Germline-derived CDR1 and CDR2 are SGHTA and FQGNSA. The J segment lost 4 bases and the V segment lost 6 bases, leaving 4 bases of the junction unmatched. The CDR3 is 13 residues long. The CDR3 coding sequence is TGTGCCAGCAGAAAGGACAGGGCCACTGAAGCTTTCTTT. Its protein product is CASRKDRATEAFF. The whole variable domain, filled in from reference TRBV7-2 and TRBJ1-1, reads GAGVSQSPSNKVTEKGKDVELRCDPISGHTALYWYRQSLGQGLEFLIYFQGNSAPDKSGLPSDRFSAERTGGSVSTLTIQRTQQEDSAVYLCASRKDRATEAFFGQGTRLTVV.

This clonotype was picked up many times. CDR3 in amino acids: CATGQSHEQYF. As DNA, the CDR3 is TGTGCCACCGGCCAAAGCCACGAGCAGTACTTC. The V gene is TRBV6-2 or TRBV6-3, the J gene TRBJ2-7; D call uncertain. From germline, CDR1 is MNHEY and CDR2 SVGEGT. Deletions cut 10 bases from V and 5 bases from J, with 12 bases between. The CDR3 runs to 11 residues.

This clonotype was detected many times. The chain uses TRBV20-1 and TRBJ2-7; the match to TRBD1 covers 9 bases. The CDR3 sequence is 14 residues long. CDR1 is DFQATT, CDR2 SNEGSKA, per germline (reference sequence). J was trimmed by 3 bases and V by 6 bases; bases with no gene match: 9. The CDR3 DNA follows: TGCAGTGCCCAGGGGACAGGGAAATTCTACGAGCAGTACTTC. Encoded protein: CSAQGTGKFYEQYF.

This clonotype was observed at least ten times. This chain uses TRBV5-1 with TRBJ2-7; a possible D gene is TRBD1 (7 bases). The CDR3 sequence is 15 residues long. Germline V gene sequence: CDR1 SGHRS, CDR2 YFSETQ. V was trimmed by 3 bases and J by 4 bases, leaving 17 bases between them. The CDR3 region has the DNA TGCGCCAGCAGCTCCGGCGGGACAGAAGGGTACGAGCAGTACTTC. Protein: CASSSGGTEGYEQYF.

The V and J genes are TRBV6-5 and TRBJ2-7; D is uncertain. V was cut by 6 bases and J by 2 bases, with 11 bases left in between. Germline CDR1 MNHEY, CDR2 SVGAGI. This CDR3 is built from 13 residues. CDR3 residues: CASRKTQTYEQYF. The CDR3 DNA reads TGTGCCAGCAGGAAGACGCAGACCTACGAGCAGTACTTC.

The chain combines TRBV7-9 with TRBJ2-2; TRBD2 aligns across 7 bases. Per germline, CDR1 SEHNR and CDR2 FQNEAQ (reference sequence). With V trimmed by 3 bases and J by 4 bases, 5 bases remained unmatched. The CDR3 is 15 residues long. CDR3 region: CASSFASGGTGELFF. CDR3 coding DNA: TGTGCCAGCAGCTTTGCTAGCGGAGGCACCGGGGAGCTGTTTTTT.

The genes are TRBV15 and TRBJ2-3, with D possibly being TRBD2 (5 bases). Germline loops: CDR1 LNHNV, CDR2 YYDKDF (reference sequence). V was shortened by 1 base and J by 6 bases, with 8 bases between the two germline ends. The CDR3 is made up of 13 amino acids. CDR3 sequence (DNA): TGTGCCACCAGCAGAGTGAGGGATGATACGCAGTATTTT. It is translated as CATSRVRDDTQYF.

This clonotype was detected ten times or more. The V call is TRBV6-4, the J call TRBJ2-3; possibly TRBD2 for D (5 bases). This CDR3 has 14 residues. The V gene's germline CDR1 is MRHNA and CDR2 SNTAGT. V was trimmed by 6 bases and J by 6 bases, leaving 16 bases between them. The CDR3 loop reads CASRRRASQDTQYF. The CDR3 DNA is TGTGCCAGCAGACGTCGAGCTAGCCAGGATACGCAGTATTTT.

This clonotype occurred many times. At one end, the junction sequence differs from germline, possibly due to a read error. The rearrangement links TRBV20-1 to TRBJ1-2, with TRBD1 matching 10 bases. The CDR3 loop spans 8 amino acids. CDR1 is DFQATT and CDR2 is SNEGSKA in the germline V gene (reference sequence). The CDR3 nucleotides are TGCAGTGCCGGGACAGGGGTCTTC. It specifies CSAGTGVF.

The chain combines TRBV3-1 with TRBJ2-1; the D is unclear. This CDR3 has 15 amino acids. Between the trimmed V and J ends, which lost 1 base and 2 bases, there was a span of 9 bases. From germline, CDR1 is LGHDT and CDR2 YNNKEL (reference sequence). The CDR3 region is CASSQGTAAYNEQFF. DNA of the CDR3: TGTGCCAGCAGCCAAGGGACGGCAGCCTACAATGAGCAGTTCTTC.

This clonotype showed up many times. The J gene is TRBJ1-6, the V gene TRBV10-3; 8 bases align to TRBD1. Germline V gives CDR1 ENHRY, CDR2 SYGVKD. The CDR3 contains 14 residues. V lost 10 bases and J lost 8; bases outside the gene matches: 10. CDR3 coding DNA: TGTGCCACTACGGACAGGGCTCGCGATTCACCCCTCCACTTT. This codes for CATTDRARDSPLHF.

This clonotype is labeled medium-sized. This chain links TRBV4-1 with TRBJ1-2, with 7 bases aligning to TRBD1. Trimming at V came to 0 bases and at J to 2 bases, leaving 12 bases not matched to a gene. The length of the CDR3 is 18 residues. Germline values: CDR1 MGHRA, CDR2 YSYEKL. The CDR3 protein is CASSQEGLRGRGNYGYTF. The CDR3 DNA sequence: TGCGCCAGCAGCCAAGAAGGGTTACGAGGCAGGGGGAACTATGGCTACACCTTC.

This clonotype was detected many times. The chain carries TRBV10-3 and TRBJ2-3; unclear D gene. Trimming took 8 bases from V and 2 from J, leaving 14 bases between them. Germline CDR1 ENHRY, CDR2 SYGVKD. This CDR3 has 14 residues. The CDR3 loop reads CAISSSSLTDTQYF. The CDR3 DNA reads TGTGCCATCTCATCCTCGAGCCTCACAGATACGCAGTATTTT.